These 11 T cell receptor beta chains originate from one sample sequenced in a study of blood T cell repertoires in COVID-19. TCRdb's copy holds only in-frame clones and misses some; the assay was immunoSEQ multiplex PCR. The sample has about 170,000 clones, around two thirds seen once. The sequenced material came from peripheral blood. These receptors came from an elderly woman with acute or convalescent COVID-19.

Many counts were recorded for this clone. V usage is TRBV10-1 and J usage is TRBJ1-1; no reliable D call. Per germline, CDR1 WNHNN and CDR2 SYGVQD (reference sequence). This CDR3 has 13 amino acids. V shed 7 bases and J shed 2 bases, with 11 bases lying between them. This chain's CDR3 is CASTVSLNTEAFF. In DNA form, the CDR3 reads TGCGCCAGCACTGTATCCTTAAACACTGAAGCTTTCTTT.

This rearrangement joins TRBV6-5 to TRBJ2-1; the match to TRBD1 covers 12 bases. The CDR3 is 16 residues long. With V trimmed by 2 bases and J by 8 bases, 7 bases remained unmatched. Germline CDR1 and CDR2: MNHEY and SVGAGI. The CDR3 region has the DNA TGTGCCAGCAGTTACCAAACCGGGACAGGGGGCTATGAGCAGTTCTTC. Translated: CASSYQTGTGGYEQFF.

The gene calls are TRBV27 and TRBJ1-5, with 9 bases aligning to TRBD1. The CDR3 contains 17 residues. CDR1 is MNHEY, CDR2 SMNVEV, per germline (reference sequence). Trimming removed 6 bases from V and 0 bases from J; junction bases left unmatched: 9. The DNA of the CDR3 is TGTGCCAGCAGGCCGGGACAGGGCCTCTATAGCAATCAGCCCCAGCATTTT. Protein product: CASRPGQGLYSNQPQHF.

This chain links TRBV20-1 with TRBJ1-2; TRBD1 agrees at 9 bases. V shed 3 bases and J 8 bases; nucleotides not matched to a gene: 7. Germline CDR1 reads DFQATT; CDR2 reads SNEGSKA (reference sequence). The CDR3 totals 13 residues. CDR3 bases: TGCAGTGCTAGTCCGGGACAGGGTGTCGGCTACACCTTC. Its protein is CSASPGQGVGYTF.

The chain combines TRBV24-1 with TRBJ2-5; weak D call: TRBD1 (6 bases). Trimming left V 0 bases short and J 5 bases short, with 12 bases between. Germline CDR1 reads KGHDR; CDR2 reads SFDVKD. This CDR3 has 15 residues. The CDR3 is CATSDLLGASETQYF. The CDR3 DNA reads TGTGCCACCAGTGATTTGTTGGGGGCGAGTGAGACCCAGTACTTC.

The V call is TRBV20-1, the J call TRBJ2-3; 11 nucleotides line up with TRBD2. Germline CDR1 DFQATT, CDR2 SNEGSKA (reference sequence). This CDR3 has 20 amino acids. Germline trimming cut 3 bases from V and 0 bases from J; bases unmatched to any gene: 17. CDR3 sequence reads: CSASFPYSGRAMTSTDTQYF. CDR3 DNA sequence: TGCAGTGCTAGTTTCCCCTATAGCGGGAGGGCCATGACTAGCACAGATACGCAGTATTTT.

This chain joins TRBV28 and TRBJ2-7; 9 bases are a match to TRBD1. J was trimmed by 2 bases and V by 2 bases; bases with no gene match: 4. This CDR3 is built from 15 residues. Germline assignment: CDR1 MDHEN and CDR2 SYDVKM. CDR3 sequence reads: CASSLAGQGTYEQYF. CDR3 nucleotides: TGTGCCAGCAGTTTAGCTGGACAGGGGACCTACGAGCAGTACTTC.

The chain uses TRBV3-1 (or the pseudogene TRBV3-2) and TRBJ1-5; D gene ambiguous. The CDR3 spans 13 residues. Trimming cost V 2 bases and J 5 bases, with 7 bases left between them. In germline, CDR1 is LGHDT, CDR2 YNNKEL (reference sequence). This CDR3 reads CASSQQLDQPQHF. CDR3 bases: TGTGCCAGCAGCCAACAGTTGGATCAGCCCCAGCATTTT.

The genes are TRBV5-1 and TRBJ1-1; 7 positions agree with TRBD1. The CDR3 has 15 residues. Per the germline V gene, CDR1 is SGHRS and CDR2 is YFSETQ. J lost 3 bases, V lost 0 bases, and 5 bases had no gene match. The CDR3 reads CASSLVGQGDTEAFF. CDR3 nucleotides: TGCGCCAGCAGCTTGGTGGGGCAGGGGGACACTGAAGCTTTCTTT.

J is TRBJ2-3 and V is TRBV7-2, with 7 bases lining up with TRBD2. Germline trimming cut 4 bases from V and 2 bases from J; bases unmatched to any gene: 3. This CDR3 region has 14 residues. CDR1 is SGHTA and CDR2 is FQGNSA in the germline V gene. DNA of the CDR3: TGTGCCAGCAGCTCCGGACTAGACACAGATACGCAGTATTTT. The encoded protein is CASSSGLDTDTQYF.

The chain employs TRBV5-4 and TRBJ1-1; tentative D call: TRBD1 (5 bases). Trimming took 3 bases from V and 3 from J, leaving 6 bases between them. Germline CDR1 and CDR2: SGHNT and YYREEE (reference sequence). The CDR3 runs 12 residues. CDR3 protein: CASSSRDTEAFF. CDR3 DNA sequence: TGTGCCAGCAGCTCCAGGGACACTGAAGCTTTCTTT.